This T cell receptor (beta chain) is drawn from a study of shared clonotypes between healthy human individuals. This clone was seen a single time. The germline V gene has CDR1 LGHNA and CDR2 YNFKEQ. The CDR3 covers 15 residues. V lost 4 bases to trimming and J lost 4 bases, with 17 bases between them. Data came from immunoSEQ multiplex PCR; TCRdb stores just in-frame clones and leaves some out. The profile covers some 530,000 clones, with approximately 82% appearing a single time and approximately 12% taken by the ten largest. The chain combines TRBV4-2 with TRBJ2-7, with a possible D match to TRBD2 (6 bases). This sequence was found in a woman in her forties in good health. Some clones in this sample may be carry-over from other donors' samples. Sequenced input: PBMCs. In DNA, the CDR3 is TGTGCCAGCAGCCGCGCGGGACGGATTGTTTACGAGCAGTACTTC. It translates to CASSRAGRIVYEQYF.